This T cell receptor (beta chain) was observed in a study of graft-versus-host responses after intestinal transplantation. The CDR3 length is 15 residues. Germline CDR1 LNHDA, CDR2 SQIVND (reference sequence). The V segment lost 6 bases and the J segment 4 bases; nucleotides outside the gene matches: 12. This clone was recorded only once. The antigen remains unidentified. Assay used: immunoSEQ multiplex PCR; TCRdb lists only in-frame clones, some missing. The table has over 100,000 clones, around 93% seen once. The V and J genes are TRBV19 and TRBJ2-7; 7 bases match TRBD1. The sequencing here drew on unstimulated CD4+ T cells sorted from spleen or lymph node cells, taken before intestinal transplant. The receptor comes from a human donor who received an intestinal transplant. CDR3 sequence reads: CASSQPGTETYEQYF. In nucleotides, the CDR3 is TGTGCCAGTAGCCAACCCGGGACAGAGACGTACGAGCAGTACTTC.